These 12 T cell receptor beta chains were sequenced from one sample in a study of T cells in Graves' hyperthyroidism and ophthalmopathy (dated by TCRdb to the late 2010s). The library was built by means of multiplex PCR. These reads were obtained on an Illumina HiSeq 2000. The TCR beta CDR3 regions were amplified from RNA transcripts. A first-round RT-PCR of the TCR CDR3 used the HTBI primer set with the Qiagen OneStep RT-PCR kit. TCRdb passed the public sequencing reads through fastp at Q25 and MiXCR, retaining productive beta sequences. Merged by CDR3 protein, the rows form single entries marked with the most common genes and DNA. The sample records nearly 750,000 distinct CDR3 sequences, 35% of which are singletons. The ten largest clones take up approximately 31% of the sample. Sequenced material: blood. All receptors come from a middle-aged woman with Graves' hyperthyroidism.

The rearrangement uses TRBV6-6 and TRBJ1-2; weak D call: TRBD1 (6 bases). The germline V and J ends were trimmed by 5 bases and 5 bases, with 18 bases remaining between them. The length of the CDR3 is 15 residues. CDR1 and CDR2 (germline): MNHNY, SVGAGI (reference sequence). CDR3: CASSPSGGARYGYTF. CDR3 in DNA: TGTGCCAGCAGTCCCAGCGGGGGGGCTAGGTATGGCTACACCTTC.

This clonotype was observed many times. The chain carries TRBV29-1 and TRBJ2-3, with 9 bases aligning to TRBD2. J was trimmed by 6 bases and V by 4 bases; bases with no gene match: 2. Germline CDR1 and CDR2: SQVTM and ANQGSEA. This CDR3 has 12 amino acids. The CDR3 DNA reads TGCAGCGTTGGGGCGGGAGGGGATACGCAGTATTTT. Its translation is CSVGAGGDTQYF.

CDR3 sequence: CASSVREIYGYTF. In DNA, the CDR3 is TGTGCCAGCAGTGTCCGGGAGATCTATGGCTACACCTTC. The chain joins TRBV6-6 to TRBJ1-2; D not resolved. The CDR3 covers 13 residues. With 5 bases removed from V and 4 bases from J, the gap between germline ends came to 11 bases. Germline V gene sequence: CDR1 MNHNY, CDR2 SVGAGI (reference sequence).

This clonotype showed up just a few times. This chain connects TRBV6-2 or TRBV6-3 to TRBJ1-5; D remains unclear. CDR3 length: 11 residues. Germline CDR1 MNHEY, CDR2 SVGEGT. Trimming cost V 8 bases and J 6 bases, with 8 bases left between them. CDR3 protein: CASGSVQPQHF. The CDR3 coding sequence is TGTGCCAGCGGTTCGGTTCAGCCCCAGCATTTT.

This clonotype was picked up many times. The V gene is TRBV25-1, the J gene TRBJ2-7; D uncertain. Trimming left V 4 bases short and J 4 bases short, with 17 bases between. The CDR3 spans 15 residues. Germline CDR1 is MGHDK and CDR2 is SYGVNS. The CDR3 sequence is CASSVPGPGGYEQYF. The CDR3 bases are TGTGCCAGCAGTGTCCCCGGTCCGGGTGGGTACGAGCAGTACTTC.

This clonotype was counted between two and nine times. The V and J genes are TRBV25-1 and TRBJ2-7, with D uncertain. Germline values: CDR1 MGHDK, CDR2 SYGVNS. The CDR3 is made up of 18 amino acids. Between the trimmed V and J ends, which lost 3 bases and 2 bases, there was a span of 23 bases. The CDR3 nucleotides are TGTGCCAGCAGTGAGGATCCCGGTCTACGGGCCCCTACCTACGAGCAGTACTTC. The encoded protein is CASSEDPGLRAPTYEQYF.

The chain couples TRBV5-1 to TRBJ2-7, with D tentatively TRBD2 (6 bases). Germline CDR1 and CDR2: SGHRS and YFSETQ. The length of the CDR3 is 16 residues. The ends were cut back, 0 bases at V and 4 bases at J, with 17 bases in the middle. Here the CDR3 DNA reads TGCGCCAGCAGCTTGGAAGCCTCTAGCGACCCGTACGAGCAGTACTTC. This gives the protein CASSLEASSDPYEQYF.

This clonotype has a count of ten or more. The chain recombines TRBV7-2 with TRBJ2-7, with D hard to call. This CDR3 is 16 amino acids long. Germline-derived CDR1 and CDR2 are SGHTA and FQGNSA. V lost 0 bases to trimming and J lost 0 bases, with 12 bases between them. CDR3 coding DNA: TGTGCCAGCAGCTTAGCCTCGACGGGTCACTCCTACGAGCAGTACTTC. Encoded protein: CASSLASTGHSYEQYF. The full variable domain, in which reference TRBV7-2 and TRBJ2-7 provide the parts outside the CDR3, is GAGVSQSPSNKVTEKGKDVELRCDPISGHTALYWYRQSLGQGLEFLIYFQGNSAPDKSGLPSDRFSAERTGGSVSTLTIQRTQQEDSAVYLCASSLASTGHSYEQYFGPGTRLTVT.

The chain couples TRBV7-1 to TRBJ1-2; 10 nucleotides align to TRBD1. TRBV7-1 is classed as an ORF, of uncertain function. The CDR3 sequence is 15 residues long. V was clipped by 3 bases and J by 7 bases; unmatched bases: 8. The CDR3 sequence: CASSSSGTGAGGYTF. The DNA for the CDR3 is TGTGCCAGCAGCTCTTCCGGGACAGGGGCTGGTGGCTACACCTTC.

The CDR3 DNA sequence: TGTGCCAGCAGTCTCCCAGGGATGGAGGAAAAACTGTTTTTT. It is translated as CASSLPGMEEKLFF. The genes are TRBV28 and TRBJ1-4, with a weak D call TRBD1 (5 bases). The CDR3 contains 14 residues. Trimming pared 5 bases from V and 8 bases from J, leaving 15 bases between. Per the germline V gene, CDR1 is MDHEN and CDR2 is SYDVKM.

A note on this clonotype: Being one base from a much bigger clone, this may be a read error. The chain employs TRBV6-6 and TRBJ1-2; D is unclear. The length of the CDR3 is 14 residues. Looked up from germline, CDR1 is MNHNY and CDR2 is SVGAGI (reference sequence). The CDR3 nucleotides read TGTGCCAGCAGCTCAACCCAGAGGTCCCTTGGCCACACCTTC. Residues: CASSSTQRSLGHTF.

This clonotype showed up many times. This chain joins TRBV7-2 and TRBJ1-6; D not certain. Trimming cost V 4 bases and J 6 bases, with 13 bases left between them. Germline V CDR1 and CDR2: SGHTA, FQGNSA. This CDR3 spans 15 amino acids. The CDR3 here is CASSYRAAFNSPLHF. The CDR3 nucleotides read TGTGCCAGCAGCTACCGGGCCGCCTTTAATTCACCCCTCCACTTT.